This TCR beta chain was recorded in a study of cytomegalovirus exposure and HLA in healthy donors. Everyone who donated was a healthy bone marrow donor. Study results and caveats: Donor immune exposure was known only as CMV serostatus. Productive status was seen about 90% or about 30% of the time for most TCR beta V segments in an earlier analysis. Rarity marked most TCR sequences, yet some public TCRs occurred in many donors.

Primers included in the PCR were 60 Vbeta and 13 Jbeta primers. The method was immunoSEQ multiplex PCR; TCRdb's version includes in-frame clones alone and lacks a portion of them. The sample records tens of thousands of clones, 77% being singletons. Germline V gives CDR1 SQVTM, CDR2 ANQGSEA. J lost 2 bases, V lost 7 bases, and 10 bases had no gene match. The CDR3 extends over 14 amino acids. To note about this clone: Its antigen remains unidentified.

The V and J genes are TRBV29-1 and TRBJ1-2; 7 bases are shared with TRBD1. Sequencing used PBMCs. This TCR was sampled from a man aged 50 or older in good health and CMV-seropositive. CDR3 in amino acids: CSEPGGQLNYGYTF. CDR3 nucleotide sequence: TGCAGCGAACCCGGGGGACAGCTGAACTATGGCTACACCTTC. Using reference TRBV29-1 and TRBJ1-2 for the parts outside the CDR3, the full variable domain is SAVISQKPSRDICQRGTSLTIQCQVDSQVTMMFWYRQQPGQSLTLIATANQGSEATYESGFVIDKFPISRPNLTFSTLTVSNMSPEDSSIYLCSEPGGQLNYGYTFGSGTRLTVV.